A single sample gave rise to the 25 T cell receptor beta chains below, sequenced in a study of T cell repertoires in ileal Crohn's disease. Assay used: immunoSEQ multiplex PCR; TCRdb lists only in-frame clones, some missing. The data show 8,600 or so clones, around 80% seen once. The sequenced sample was ileal tissue. The origin of the receptors is an adult with Crohn's disease.

This clone counts as medium-sized. V usage is TRBV7-9 and J usage is TRBJ1-1, with D unclear. This CDR3 region has 15 residues. The V end was cut by 7 bases, the J end by 0 bases, with 15 bases between. Germline lookup yields CDR1 SEHNR and CDR2 FQNEAQ (reference sequence). The CDR3 sequence is CASNTVVTMNTEAFF. The CDR3 DNA reads as TGTGCCAGCAATACGGTCGTCACGATGAACACTGAAGCTTTCTTT.

The V gene is TRBV4-2, the J gene TRBJ2-1; D may be TRBD2 (7 bases). Germline V gene lookup returns CDR1 LGHNA and CDR2 YNFKEQ. Deletions cut 1 base from V and 4 bases from J, with 14 bases between. The length of the CDR3 is 16 residues. This CDR3 reads CASSQGWRGLYNEQFF. CDR3 DNA: TGTGCCAGCAGCCAAGGATGGCGGGGGCTGTACAATGAGCAGTTCTTC.

V usage is TRBV5-1 and J usage is TRBJ2-2; a weak D match, TRBD2 (6 bases). V shed 5 bases and J shed 1 base, with 6 bases lying between them. Germline CDR1 SGHRS, CDR2 YFSETQ. The CDR3 contains 13 residues. CDR3 protein: CASRAGNTGELFF. DNA of the CDR3: TGCGCCAGCAGAGCGGGGAACACCGGGGAGCTGTTTTTT.

The sample holds a few counts of this clone. The genes are TRBV28 and TRBJ1-1; 10 bases fit TRBD1. The germline gives CDR1 MDHEN, CDR2 SYDVKM. Trimming took 6 bases from V and 3 from J; bases not matched to a gene: 16. This CDR3 contains 18 residues. CDR3 coding DNA: TGTGCCAGCAGGCCGGGGGGGGGACAGGGGTATAGGGACACTGAAGCTTTCTTT. This encodes CASRPGGGQGYRDTEAFF. The entire variable domain, with the rest obtained from reference TRBV28 and TRBJ1-1, is as follows: DVKVTQSSRYLVKRTGEKVFLECVQDMDHENMFWYRQDPGLGLRLIYFSYDVKMKEKGDIPEGYSVSREKKERFSLILESASTNQTSMYLCASRPGGGQGYRDTEAFFGQGTRLTVV.

This sequence joins TRBV5-8 and TRBJ2-3; D is possibly TRBD1 (6 bases). Germline CDR1 SGHTS, CDR2 YDEGEE. The germline V and J ends were trimmed by 4 bases and 10 bases, with 16 bases remaining between them. This CDR3 region has 13 residues. The CDR3, as DNA: TGTGCCAGCAGCCCAAACGAACAGGGCCCGCAGTATTTT. Protein sequence: CASSPNEQGPQYF.

V is TRBV6-6 and J is TRBJ1-2; TRBD1 aligns across 9 bases. V gave up 8 bases and J gave up 8 bases; unmatched junction bases: 3. The CDR3 is 11 amino acids. The germline gives CDR1 MNHNY, CDR2 SVGAGI (reference sequence). The CDR3 here is CASGTGNGYTF. The CDR3 nucleotides read TGTGCCAGCGGGACAGGGAACGGCTACACCTTC.

The rearrangement links TRBV6-6 to TRBJ2-5; maybe TRBD1 (6 bases). Germline V CDR1 and CDR2: MNHNY, SVGAGI (reference sequence). V was trimmed by 4 bases and J by 11 bases, leaving 20 bases between them. The CDR3 runs to 14 residues. The CDR3 protein is CASSFNRERCEQYF. The CDR3 DNA sequence: TGTGCCAGCAGTTTTAACAGGGAACGTTGTGAGCAGTACTTC.

The chain couples TRBV7-6 to TRBJ2-7; no reliable D call. The germline V gene encodes CDR1 SGHVS and CDR2 FNYEAQ. V was shortened by 7 bases and J by 0 bases, with 7 bases between the two germline ends. This CDR3 has 12 amino acids. CDR3 sequence (DNA): TGTGCCAGCATATGGAGCTCCTACGAGCAGTACTTC. It specifies CASIWSSYEQYF.

V gene TRBV10-3 combines with J gene TRBJ2-1; TRBD2 agrees at 16 bases. The CDR3 length is 16 residues. CDR1 is ENHRY and CDR2 is SYGVKD in the germline V gene. Unmatched junction bases numbered 5, after V lost 4 bases and J lost 8 bases. CDR3 protein: CAISGGLAGGGHEQFF. In DNA, the CDR3 is TGTGCCATCAGTGGGGGACTAGCGGGAGGGGGACATGAGCAGTTCTTC.

The chain links TRBV5-8 to TRBJ2-3, with TRBD2 matching 11 bases. Per germline, CDR1 SGHTS and CDR2 YDEGEE. The CDR3 is made up of 16 amino acids. V was pared by 0 bases and J by 1 base, with 1 base of the junction left unmatched. The CDR3 reads CASSLEGLAGTDTQYF. The CDR3 nucleotides are TGTGCCAGCAGCTTGGAGGGACTAGCGGGCACAGATACGCAGTATTTT.

The count of this clone is one. This chain joins TRBV10-1 and TRBJ2-7; 7 bases line up with TRBD1. CDR1 is WNHNN and CDR2 is SYGVQD in the germline V gene (reference sequence). This CDR3 spans 15 amino acids. V dropped 6 bases and J dropped 6; count of bases not matched to a gene: 14. DNA for the CDR3: TGCGCCAGCAGGAAAGACAGGGACGCATTGGGCGAGCAGTACTTC. Its translation is CASRKDRDALGEQYF.

The gene calls are TRBV19 and TRBJ1-1, with 8 positions matching TRBD1. Per germline, CDR1 LNHDA and CDR2 SQIVND (reference sequence). This CDR3 contains 16 residues. V lost 6 bases, J lost 0 bases, and 9 bases stayed unmatched. For the CDR3, the DNA is TGTGCCAGTAGCCAAGCCCGGGGACAGGTGAACACTGAAGCTTTCTTT. The encoded protein is CASSQARGQVNTEAFF.

V gene TRBV7-3 combines with J gene TRBJ2-5, with D perhaps matching TRBD2 (5 bases). The CDR3 spans 13 residues. Germline V gives CDR1 SGHTA, CDR2 FQGTGA. V lost 5 bases and J 4 bases, leaving 11 bases between the germline ends. In nucleotides, the CDR3 is TGTGCCAGCAGCCCAAAAGCGGCAGAGACCCAGTACTTC. Translating it yields CASSPKAAETQYF. The whole variable domain, filled in from reference TRBV7-3 and TRBJ2-5, reads GAGVSQTPSNKVTEKGKYVELRCDPISGHTALYWYRQSLGQGPEFLIYFQGTGAADDSGLPNDRFFAVRPEGSVSTLKIQRTERGDSAVYLCASSPKAAETQYFGPGTRLLVL.

This CDR3 reads CASTQSGRAYVNEQFF. Written as DNA, the CDR3 is TGTGCCAGCACCCAATCGGGCAGGGCCTACGTAAATGAGCAGTTCTTC. V is TRBV25-1 and J is TRBJ2-1, with D perhaps matching TRBD1 (5 bases). V lost 7 bases, J lost 7 bases, and 23 bases lay in between. The CDR3 sequence is 16 residues long. Per the germline V gene, CDR1 is MGHDK and CDR2 is SYGVNS.

The gene calls are TRBV21-1 and TRBJ2-7; TRBD2 is the table's D call and was not checked against the DNA. TRBV21-1 is flagged as a pseudogene. CDR3 length: 17 amino acids. CDR3 coding DNA: TGTGCCAGCAGCAAGCCACCTGGGGCGGGACTCTCCTACGAGCAGTACTTC. Protein product: CASSKPPGAGLSYEQYF.

This sequence joins TRBV9 and TRBJ2-1; possibly TRBD1 for D (5 bases). This CDR3 has 12 amino acids. CDR1 SGDLS and CDR2 YYNGEE come from the germline V gene. Trimming cost V 1 base and J 10 bases, with 9 bases left between them. The CDR3 loop is CASSVQDTEQFF. CDR3 DNA: TGTGCCAGCAGCGTACAGGACACGGAGCAGTTCTTC.

The chain recombines TRBV15 with TRBJ2-6; the match to TRBD1 covers 8 bases. The germline V gene has CDR1 LNHNV and CDR2 YYDKDF (reference sequence). The junction had 5 bases not matched to a gene; V was cut back by 0 bases and J by 4 bases. This CDR3 is built from 17 residues. In nucleotides, the CDR3 is TGTGCCACCAGCAGAGAGGACAGGGCTTCCGGGGCCAACGTCCTGACTTTC. Residues: CATSREDRASGANVLTF.

This chain connects TRBV6-1 to TRBJ2-7; D is perhaps TRBD2 (6 bases). CDR1 is MNHNS, CDR2 SASEGT, per germline. Trimming pared 0 bases from V and 0 bases from J, leaving 12 bases between. This CDR3 is 16 amino acids long. This CDR3 is CASSEAGLPSSYEQYF. The CDR3 nucleotides read TGTGCCAGCAGTGAAGCGGGACTCCCGAGCTCCTACGAGCAGTACTTC.

This rearrangement joins TRBV21-1 to TRBJ2-5; the D call of TRBD2 is as the table states it, not checked on the DNA. TRBV21-1 is recorded as a pseudogene. This CDR3 comprises 18 residues. The CDR3 sequence: CAVAKPGTALLLQETQYF. CDR3 in DNA: TGTGCCGTTGCAAAACCAGGGACTGCCCTACTATTGCAAGAGACCCAGTACTTC.

J is TRBJ1-5 and V is TRBV6-5; 9 bases fit TRBD1. CDR1 and CDR2 from the germline V gene are MNHEY and SVGAGI. This CDR3 comprises 15 residues. V lost 6 bases, J lost 0 bases, and 3 bases stayed unmatched. This CDR3 is CASRKDRGSNQPQHF. Written as DNA, the CDR3 is TGTGCCAGCAGAAAGGACAGGGGTAGCAATCAGCCCCAGCATTTT.

V gene TRBV7-9 combines with J gene TRBJ2-1; D call uncertain. CDR1 is SEHNR and CDR2 is FQNEAQ in the germline V gene (reference sequence). V lost 1 base and J lost 12, with 10 bases in between. The length of the CDR3 is 12 residues. This CDR3 reads CASSLEGGGQFF. CDR3 bases: TGTGCCAGCAGCTTAGAAGGTGGCGGGCAGTTCTTC.

This clone was detected only a few times. CDR3 residues: CASSSRAGTGGGWPQHF. The CDR3 DNA sequence: TGTGCCAGCAGCTCACGTGCTGGGACAGGGGGGGGTTGGCCCCAGCATTTT. The V and J genes are TRBV5-6 and TRBJ1-5, with 11 bases that match TRBD1. This CDR3 contains 17 residues. From germline, CDR1 is SGHDT and CDR2 YYEEEE. V gave up 3 bases and J gave up 9 bases; unmatched junction bases: 14.

V usage is TRBV7-9 and J usage is TRBJ2-5; 8 bases align to TRBD2. The CDR3 is 15 residues long. The germline CDR1 and CDR2 sequences are SEHNR and FQNEAQ (reference sequence). The junction had 5 bases not matched to a gene; V was cut back by 1 base and J by 4 bases. DNA of the CDR3: TGTGCCAGCAGCTTAGTCTCGGGGGGGCTAGAGACCCAGTACTTC. Protein sequence: CASSLVSGGLETQYF.

V gene TRBV5-5 combines with J gene TRBJ2-7, with D maybe TRBD2 (5 bases). The CDR3 consists of 13 residues. The germline V and J ends were trimmed by 2 bases and 2 bases, with 8 bases remaining between them. Germline loops: CDR1 SGHKS, CDR2 YYEKEE (reference sequence). Here the CDR3 reads CASSLAETYEQYF. For the CDR3, the DNA is TGTGCCAGCAGCTTAGCGGAAACCTACGAGCAGTACTTC.

The rearrangement joins TRBV5-1 to TRBJ2-7; TRBD2 might be the D (5 bases). Germline CDR1 and CDR2: SGHRS and YFSETQ. The CDR3 extends over 13 amino acids. The V gene lost 0 bases and the J gene lost 3 bases, with 7 bases spanning the gap. The CDR3 sequence is CASSLETNYEQYF. The CDR3 DNA follows: TGCGCCAGCAGCTTGGAGACTAACTACGAGCAGTACTTC.